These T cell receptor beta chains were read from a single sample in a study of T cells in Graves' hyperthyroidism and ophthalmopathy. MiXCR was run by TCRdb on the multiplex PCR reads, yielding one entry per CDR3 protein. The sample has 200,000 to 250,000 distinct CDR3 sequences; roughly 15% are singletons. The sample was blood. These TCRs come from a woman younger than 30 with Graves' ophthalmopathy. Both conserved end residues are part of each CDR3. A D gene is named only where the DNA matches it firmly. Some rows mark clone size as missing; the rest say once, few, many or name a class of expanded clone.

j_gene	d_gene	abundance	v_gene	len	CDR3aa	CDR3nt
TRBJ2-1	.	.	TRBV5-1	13	CVSSPGSYNEQFF	TGCGTCAGCAGCCCAGGGAGTTACAATGAGCAGTTCTTC
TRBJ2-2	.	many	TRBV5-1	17	CASSPVVLSKNTGELFF	TGCGCCAGCAGCCCAGTAGTATTGTCAAAGAACACCGGGGAGCTGTTTTTT
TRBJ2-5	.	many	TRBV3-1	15	CASSDQGRPLETQYF	TGTGCCAGCAGCGATCAGGGGCGGCCGTTGGAGACCCAGTACTTC
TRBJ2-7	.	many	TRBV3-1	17	CASSPLGKSSSSYEQYF	TGTGCCAGCAGCCCCCTCGGTAAGAGTAGCAGCTCCTACGAGCAGTACTTC
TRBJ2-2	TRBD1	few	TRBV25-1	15	CASSDDRGLTGELFF	TGTGCCAGCAGTGACGACAGGGGGCTGACCGGGGAGCTGTTTTTT
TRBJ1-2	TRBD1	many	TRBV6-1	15	CASSEGTGGTYGYTF	TGTGCCAGCAGTGAAGGGACAGGAGGTACCTATGGCTACACCTTC
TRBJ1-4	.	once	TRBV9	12	CASSVDGEELFF	TGTGCCAGCAGCGTAGACGGTGAAGAACTGTTTTTT
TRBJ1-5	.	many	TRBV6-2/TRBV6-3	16	CASSSPRWGVDQPQHF	TGTGCCAGCAGCAGCCCCCGGTGGGGAGTGGATCAGCCCCAGCATTTT
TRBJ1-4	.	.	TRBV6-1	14	CASREGSTNEKLFF	TGTGCCAGCAGGGAGGGCTCCACTAATGAAAAACTGTTTTTT
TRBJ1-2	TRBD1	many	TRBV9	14	CASSPGTGGEGYTF	TGTGCCAGCAGCCCCGGGACAGGGGGCGAAGGCTACACCTTC
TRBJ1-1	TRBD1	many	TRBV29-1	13	CSVGEGQSTEAFF	TGCAGCGTTGGTGAGGGACAGAGCACTGAAGCTTTCTTT
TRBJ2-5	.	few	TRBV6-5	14	CASSYGPRAETQYF	TGTGCCAGCAGTTACGGTCCCAGGGCAGAGACCCAGTACTTC
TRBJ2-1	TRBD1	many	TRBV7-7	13	CASSSDRGDEQFF	TGTGCTAGCAGCTCGGACAGGGGAGATGAGCAGTTCTTC
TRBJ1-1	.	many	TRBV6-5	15	CASSYSVLGPGEAFF	TGTGCCAGCAGTTACTCGGTTTTGGGACCGGGTGAAGCTTTCTTT
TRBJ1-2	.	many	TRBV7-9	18	CASSPPGLSFSGHYGYTF	TGTGCCAGCAGCCCTCCAGGGTTGTCATTTTCTGGGCACTATGGCTACACCTTC
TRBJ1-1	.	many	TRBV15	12	CATSSGYTEAFF	TGTGCCACCAGCTCAGGGTACACTGAAGCTTTCTTT
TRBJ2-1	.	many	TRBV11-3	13	CASSLEPGGEQFF	TGTGCCAGCAGCTTGGAGCCCGGAGGTGAGCAGTTCTTC